Sequencing of this T cell receptor beta chain was carried out in a study of regulatory T cells in long-lasting Graves disease. Researchers made TCR beta libraries by using iRepertoire HTBI primers and running Arm-PCR on CDR3 regions. One entry per CDR3 protein results from TCRdb running MiXCR on the multiplex PCR reads. The sample holds 500,000 to 700,000 distinct CDR3 sequences, approximately 15% seen once. Many counts were recorded for this clonotype. With 8 bases removed from V and 5 bases from J, the gap between germline ends came to 15 bases. Germline values: CDR1 DFQATT, CDR2 SNEGSKA (reference sequence). CDR3 length equals 12 residues. As to time point: newly diagnosed GD, antithyroid drugs for less than 3 months. Extracted RNA from PBMCs served as the source of the TCR library. The same specimen was also included in a second study, on T cells in Graves' hyperthyroidism and ophthalmopathy. That investigation notes: It was considered stable Graves' hyperthyroidism when ophthalmopathy did not progress within 18 months. Ophthalmopathy was model-predicted a median about 6.7 months pre-onset.

Sequencing was performed on peripheral blood mononuclear cells (PBMCs), taken at new diagnosis, from a patient treated with antithyroid drugs. The V gene is TRBV20-1, the J gene TRBJ2-5; tentative D call: TRBD2 (6 bases). This receptor was identified in a woman in her twenties or thirties with Graves disease. CDR3 sequence: CSLRGGDETQYF. CDR3 nucleotides: TGCAGTCTCCGGGGAGGAGATGAGACCCAGTACTTC.